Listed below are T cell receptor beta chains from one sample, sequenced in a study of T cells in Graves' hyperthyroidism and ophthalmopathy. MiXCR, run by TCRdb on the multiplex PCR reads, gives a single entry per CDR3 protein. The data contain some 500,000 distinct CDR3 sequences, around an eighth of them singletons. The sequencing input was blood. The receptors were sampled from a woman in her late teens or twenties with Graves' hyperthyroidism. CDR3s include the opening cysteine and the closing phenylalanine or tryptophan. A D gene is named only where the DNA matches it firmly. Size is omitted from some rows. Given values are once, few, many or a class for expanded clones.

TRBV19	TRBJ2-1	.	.	TGTGCCAGTAATCCAGGGAGAGGGATTAGCTCCTACAATGAGCAGTTCTTC	CASNPGRGISSYNEQFF
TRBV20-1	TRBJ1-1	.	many	TGCAGTGCTAGAGATCTGGACATCCAGAACACTGAAGCTTTCTTT	CSARDLDIQNTEAFF
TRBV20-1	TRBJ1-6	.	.	TGCAGTGCTAGATCGAGGGCCAACAATTCACCCCTCCACTTT	CSARSRANNSPLHF
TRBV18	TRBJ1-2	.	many	TGTGCCAGCTCACCAGGAGGGGTTAGCTATGGCTACACCTTC	CASSPGGVSYGYTF
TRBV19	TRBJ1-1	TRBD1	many	TGTGCCAGTAGTCAAACAGGGGACACTGAAGCTTTCTTT	CASSQTGDTEAFF
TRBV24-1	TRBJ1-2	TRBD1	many	TGTGCCACCAGTGACGGACAGGGAGGATATGGCTACACCTTC	CATSDGQGGYGYTF
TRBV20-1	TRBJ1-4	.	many	TGCAGTGCTAGATCCACGACAGGCTCCGAGGGAAAACTGTTTTTT	CSARSTTGSEGKLFF
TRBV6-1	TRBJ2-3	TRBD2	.	TGTGCCAGCAGTCCGACTAGCGGGAGATCAGGAGATACGCAGTATTTT	CASSPTSGRSGDTQYF
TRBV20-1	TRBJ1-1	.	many	TGCAGTGCTAGAGATTGGTCCAGGGATGAAGCTTTCTTT	CSARDWSRDEAFF
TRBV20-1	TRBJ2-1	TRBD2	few	TGCAGTGCTATCGATCCAGCGGGAGCCTACCGGAATGAGCAGTTCTTC	CSAIDPAGAYRNEQFF
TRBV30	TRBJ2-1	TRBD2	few	TGTGCCTGGAGTACGAAACTAGCGGGGAGTGGGCGTGAGCAGTTCTTC	CAWSTKLAGSGREQFF
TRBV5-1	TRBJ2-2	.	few	TGCGCCAGCAGCTTAGGAACTACCACCGGGGAGCTGTTTTTT	CASSLGTTTGELFF
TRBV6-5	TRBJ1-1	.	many	TGTGCCAGCAGTTACTCAGCAGAGAACACTGAAGCTTTCTTT	CASSYSAENTEAFF
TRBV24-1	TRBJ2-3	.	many	TGTGCCACCAGTGATTTGGGTTGGGCCGCAGATACGCAGTATTTT	CATSDLGWAADTQYF
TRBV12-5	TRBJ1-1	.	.	TGTGCTAGTGGTTTGGTAACCCGGACTGAAGCTTTCTTT	CASGLVTRTEAFF
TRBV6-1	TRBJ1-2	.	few	TGTGCCAGCAGACCGCATCGGGACTCTAACTATGGCTACACCTTC	CASRPHRDSNYGYTF
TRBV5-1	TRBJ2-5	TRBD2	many	TGCGCCAGCAGCTTGCGCGGGAGCGGGGCCCACCTAGGGACCCAGTACTTC	CASSLRGSGAHLGTQYF
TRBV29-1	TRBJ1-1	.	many	TGCAGCGTTGAGTGGAACACTGAAGCTTTCTTT	CSVEWNTEAFF
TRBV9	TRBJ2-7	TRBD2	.	TGTGCCAGCAGCGTAGGTGGCGGGAGGGCCTACGAGCAGTACTTC	CASSVGGGRAYEQYF
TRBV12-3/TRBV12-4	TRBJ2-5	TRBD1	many	TGTGCCAGCAGTTTAACGTCTGGAACAGGGGGCGGAAAGACCCAGTACTTC	CASSLTSGTGGGKTQYF
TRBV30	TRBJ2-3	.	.	TGTGCCACCCCGGGACTCACAGATACGCAGTATTTT	CATPGLTDTQYF
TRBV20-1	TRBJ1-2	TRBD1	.	TGCAGTGCGCAGGGGGCGCGTGGCTACACCTTC	CSAQGARGYTF
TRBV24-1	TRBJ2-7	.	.	TGTGCCACCACGGGTGGGGAAGGTAGTCGGGATGAGCAGTACTTC	CATTGGEGSRDEQYF
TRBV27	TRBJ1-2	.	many	TGTGCCAGCAGTTTAGGCCGGGGCCAATATGGCTACACCTTC	CASSLGRGQYGYTF
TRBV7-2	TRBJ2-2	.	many	TGTGCCAGCAGCTTAGGAGGGGTCCACACCGGGGAGCTGTTTTTT	CASSLGGVHTGELFF
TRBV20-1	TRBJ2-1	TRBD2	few	TGCAGTGCTGCCCGGACTAGGATTTACAATGAGCAGTTCTTC	CSAARTRIYNEQFF
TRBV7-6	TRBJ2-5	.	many	TGTGCCAGCAGCCGAGGGAGGCAAGAGACCCAGTACTTC	CASSRGRQETQYF
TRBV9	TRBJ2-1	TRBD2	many	TGTGCCAGCAGCGTTAGCGGGAGTACCTACAATGAGCAGTTCTTC	CASSVSGSTYNEQFF
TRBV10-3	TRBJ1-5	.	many	TGTGCCATCAGTGAGTTGGGACAGCCCCAGCATTTT	CAISELGQPQHF
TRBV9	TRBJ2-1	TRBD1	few	TGTGCCAGCAGTCGGTCTGGGACAGGTTACTATGAGCAGTTCTTC	CASSRSGTGYYEQFF
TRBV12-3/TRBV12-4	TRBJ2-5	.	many	TGTGCCAGCAAAGAAGGGAGGGAGACCCAGTACTTC	CASKEGRETQYF
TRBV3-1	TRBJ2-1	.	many	TGTGCCAGCAGCCAAACCTCCAATGAGCAGTTCTTC	CASSQTSNEQFF
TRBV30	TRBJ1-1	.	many	TGTGCCTGGAGTGAGGGGAACACTGAAGCTTTCTTT	CAWSEGNTEAFF
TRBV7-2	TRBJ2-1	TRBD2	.	TGTGCCGGCAGGGCTAGCGGGAGCCGCTACAATGAGCAGTTCTTC	CAGRASGSRYNEQFF
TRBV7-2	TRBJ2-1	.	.	TGTGCCAGCAGCTTAGCTCTGAGCTCCTACAATGAGCAGTTCTTC	CASSLALSSYNEQFF
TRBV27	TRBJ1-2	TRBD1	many	TGTGCCAGCAGTGCGACAGGGGCCCTTGGCTACACCTTC	CASSATGALGYTF
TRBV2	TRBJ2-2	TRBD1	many	TGTGCCAGCTCCAGGGGGCACACCGGGGAGCTGTTTTTT	CASSRGHTGELFF
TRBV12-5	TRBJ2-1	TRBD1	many	TGTGCTAGTGGCCCAAATTTTCCCGGGACAGGGGACAATGAGCAGTTCTTC	CASGPNFPGTGDNEQFF
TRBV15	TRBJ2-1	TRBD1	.	TGTGCCACCAGCAGAGCGACAGGGGACTACAATGAGCAGTTCTTC	CATSRATGDYNEQFF
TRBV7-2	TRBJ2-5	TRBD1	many	TGTGCCAGCAGCCGAACAGGGGTGGGTGGTGAGACCCAGTACTTC	CASSRTGVGGETQYF
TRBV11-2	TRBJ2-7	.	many	TGTGCCAGCAGCTTATATGGGGGGCCCTCCTACGAGCAGTACTTC	CASSLYGGPSYEQYF